Listed here are 14 T cell receptor beta chains from one sample, sequenced in a study of T cells in Graves' hyperthyroidism and ophthalmopathy. Amplification of TCR beta CDR3 regions was performed using RNA transcripts as template. HTBI primers were employed in a first-round RT-PCR of the TCR CDR3. TCRdb used MiXCR to reprocess the multiplex PCR reads, holding one entry per CDR3 protein. The sample yields some 300,000 distinct CDR3 sequences, roughly 15% seen once. Sequencing used blood. The receptors here all came from a young man with Graves' hyperthyroidism.

The rearrangement links TRBV19 to TRBJ2-5; D might be TRBD1 (6 bases). Germline CDR1 and CDR2: LNHDA and SQIVND (reference sequence). The CDR3 totals 15 residues. Deletions cut 8 bases from V and 5 bases from J, with 21 bases between. DNA of the CDR3: TGTGCCAGTGGACAGCCCAGTGGCGGACAGGAGACCCAGTACTTC. Translating gives CASGQPSGGQETQYF.

This clonotype occurred many times. This CDR3 reads CASSRNQDEAFF. The CDR3 DNA is TGTGCCAGCAGCAGAAACCAGGATGAAGCTTTCTTT. This chain connects TRBV5-5 to TRBJ1-1; unclear D gene. V dropped 4 bases and J dropped 7 bases, with 11 bases sitting between them. The CDR3 is made up of 12 amino acids. Germline CDR1 reads SGHKS; CDR2 reads YYEKEE (reference sequence).

This clonotype has ten or more counts. This chain connects TRBV7-2 to TRBJ1-2, with D hard to call. The V gene's germline CDR1 is SGHTA and CDR2 FQGNSA. The CDR3 loop spans 13 amino acids. V lost 7 bases to trimming and J lost 3 bases, with 12 bases between them. CDR3 residues: CASTTHGYYGYTF. CDR3 bases: TGTGCCAGCACCACACACGGATACTATGGCTACACCTTC.

This clonotype has a count of ten or more. The rearrangement uses TRBV5-1 and TRBJ1-2; D uncertain. Trimming pared 2 bases from V and 6 bases from J, leaving 23 bases between. The CDR3 is 17 amino acids. Germline loops: CDR1 SGHRS, CDR2 YFSETQ. The DNA for the CDR3 is TGCGCCAGCAGCTTTGGCCTTCGTGCCGGCAACGCAGATGGCTACACCTTC. Amino acids: CASSFGLRAGNADGYTF.

This clonotype was detected a few times. CDR3 DNA: TGTGCCACCAGTGATCGCGGGGCCAGGAAGACGGGCTACACCTTC. This codes for CATSDRGARKTGYTF. The V gene is TRBV24-1, the J gene TRBJ1-2; tentative D call: TRBD1 (5 bases). The CDR3 totals 15 residues. The V gene lost 3 bases and the J gene lost 8 bases, with 18 bases spanning the gap. The V gene's germline CDR1 is KGHDR and CDR2 SFDVKD.

This clonotype was seen a handful of times. The chain joins TRBV7-8 to TRBJ2-2, with TRBD2 matching 9 bases. CDR3 length: 18 residues. Trimming took 7 bases from V and 2 from J; bases not matched to a gene: 14. Germline values: CDR1 SGHVS, CDR2 FQNEAQ. CDR3 nucleotides: TGTGCCAGCACCCCGGTCGGCGGGGGGGGGGGAAACACCGGGGAGCTGTTTTTT. Translated: CASTPVGGGGGNTGELFF.

The chain carries TRBV7-9 and TRBJ2-5; the D is unclear. From germline, CDR1 is SEHNR and CDR2 FQNEAQ (reference sequence). The CDR3 is 13 residues long. Trimming took 4 bases from V and 7 from J, leaving 13 bases between them. As DNA, the CDR3 is TGTGCCAGCAGCTCCCCCACGTTTACGACCCAGTACTTC. Encoded protein: CASSSPTFTTQYF.

The rearrangement uses TRBV6-1 and TRBJ2-3, with a tentative D call TRBD2 (5 bases). The V and J ends lost 7 bases and 2 bases respectively, with 13 bases between them. This CDR3 spans 14 amino acids. The germline V gene has CDR1 MNHNS and CDR2 SASEGT. The CDR3 DNA reads as TGTGCCAGCATCAGGACTGTTCTCACAGATACGCAGTATTTT. It yields the protein CASIRTVLTDTQYF.

This clonotype came up many times. The chain uses TRBV6-1 and TRBJ2-2, with D perhaps matching TRBD1 (6 bases). V was pared by 4 bases and J by 2 bases, with 11 bases between. Germline V lookup: CDR1 MNHNS, CDR2 SASEGT. The CDR3 is 15 amino acids. CDR3 region: CASSARTDNTGELFF. The CDR3 nucleotides are TGTGCCAGCAGTGCCCGGACAGACAACACCGGGGAGCTGTTTTTT.

This clonotype was seen repeatedly, ten times or more. This chain joins TRBV2 and TRBJ2-5; 7 bases match TRBD2. Losses at the gene ends were 3 bases for V and 7 bases for J; bases not matched to a gene: 17. This CDR3 has 17 amino acids. Per the germline V gene, CDR1 is SNHLY and CDR2 is FYNNEI. DNA of the CDR3: TGTGCCAGCAGTGACCGCCAAGCGGGGACGCCCCGTGGGACCCAGTACTTC. Translated: CASSDRQAGTPRGTQYF.

This clonotype has a count of ten or more. The chain couples TRBV24-1 to TRBJ2-2, with 7 bases matching TRBD1. The CDR3 sequence is 16 residues long. Germline assignment: CDR1 KGHDR and CDR2 SFDVKD. V lost 4 bases to trimming and J lost 2 bases; unmatched junction nucleotides: 6. The CDR3 nucleotides read TGTGCCACCAGTGACCTGACAGGGCTAAACACCGGGGAGCTGTTTTTT. Amino acids: CATSDLTGLNTGELFF.

The chain combines TRBV9 with TRBJ2-5; the D gene is possibly TRBD2 (6 bases). The germline V gene has CDR1 SGDLS and CDR2 YYNGEE. The V end lost 0 bases, the J end lost 4 bases, and 10 bases lay between the germline ends. The CDR3 is 14 amino acids. Written as DNA, the CDR3 is TGTGCCAGCAGCGTAGCGGGGGTGTCAGAGACCCAGTACTTC. Its translation: CASSVAGVSETQYF.

Ten or more counts support this clonotype. The V call is TRBV7-2, the J call TRBJ2-5; D might be TRBD2 (6 bases). V gave up 4 bases and J gave up 2 bases, with 11 bases separating them. The CDR3 consists of 14 residues. The germline V gene has CDR1 SGHTA and CDR2 FQGNSA. The CDR3 reads CASSSTRTQETQYF. CDR3 DNA: TGTGCCAGCAGCTCGACTAGGACGCAAGAGACCCAGTACTTC.

The chain joins TRBV24-1 to TRBJ2-4, with D possibly being TRBD2 (6 bases). The CDR3 spans 19 residues. The V end was cut by 4 bases, the J end by 7 bases, with 28 bases between. From germline, CDR1 is KGHDR and CDR2 SFDVKD. CDR3 in DNA: TGTGCCACCAGTGAACAAGCGGTTCCGGGACTCCGCTTAGGGAACATTCAGTACTTC. This gives the protein CATSEQAVPGLRLGNIQYF.